This TCR beta chain was identified in a study of control samples from healthy donors and cancer patients. The CDR3 sequence is 12 residues long. V lost 4 bases, J lost 5 bases, and 7 bases lay in between. The germline V gene has CDR1 SGHKS and CDR2 YYEKEE (reference sequence). The data were produced by immunoSEQ multiplex PCR, yet TCRdb's version contains in-frame clones alone and is incomplete. The sample has more than 100,000 clones, roughly 86% seen once; the top ten hold 6.5% to 9.5%. The chain uses TRBV5-5 and TRBJ2-1; unclear D gene. The sample comprised PBMCs. This TCR derives from a man aged 45 to 65 with head and neck cancer. CDR3 residues: CASSGPDNEQFF. The CDR3 DNA is TGTGCCAGCAGCGGTCCCGACAATGAGCAGTTCTTC.